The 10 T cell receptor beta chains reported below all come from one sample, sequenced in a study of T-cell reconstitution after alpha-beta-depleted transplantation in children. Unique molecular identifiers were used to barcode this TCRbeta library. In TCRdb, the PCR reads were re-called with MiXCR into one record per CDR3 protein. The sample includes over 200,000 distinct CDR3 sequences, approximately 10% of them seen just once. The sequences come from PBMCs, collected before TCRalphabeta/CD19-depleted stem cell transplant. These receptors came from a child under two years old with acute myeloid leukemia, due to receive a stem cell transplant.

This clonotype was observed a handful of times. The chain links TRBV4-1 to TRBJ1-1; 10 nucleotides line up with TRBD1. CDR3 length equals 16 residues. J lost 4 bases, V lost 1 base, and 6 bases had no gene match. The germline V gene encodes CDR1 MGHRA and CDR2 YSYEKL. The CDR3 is CASSQGWDRGGTEAFF. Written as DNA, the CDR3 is TGCGCCAGCAGCCAAGGATGGGACAGGGGCGGCACTGAAGCTTTCTTT.

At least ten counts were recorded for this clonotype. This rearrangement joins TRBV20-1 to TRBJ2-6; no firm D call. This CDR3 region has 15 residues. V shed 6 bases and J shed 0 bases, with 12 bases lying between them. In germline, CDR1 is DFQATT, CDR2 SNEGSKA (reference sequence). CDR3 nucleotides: TGCAGTGCCCGGGCGCGAACCTCTGGGGCCAACGTCCTGACTTTC. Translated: CSARARTSGANVLTF.

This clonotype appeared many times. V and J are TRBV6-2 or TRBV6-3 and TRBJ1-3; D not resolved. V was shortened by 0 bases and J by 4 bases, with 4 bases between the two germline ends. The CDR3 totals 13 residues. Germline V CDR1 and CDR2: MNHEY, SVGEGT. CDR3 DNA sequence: TGTGCCAGCAGTTACTCGACCGGAAACACCATATATTTT. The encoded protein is CASSYSTGNTIYF.

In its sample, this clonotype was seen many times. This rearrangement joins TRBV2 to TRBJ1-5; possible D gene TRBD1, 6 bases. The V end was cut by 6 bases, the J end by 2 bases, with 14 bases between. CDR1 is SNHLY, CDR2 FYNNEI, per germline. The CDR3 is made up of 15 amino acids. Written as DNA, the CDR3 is TGTGCCAGCAGCCTACAGGGTCTTGGCAATCAGCCCCAGCATTTT. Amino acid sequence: CASSLQGLGNQPQHF.

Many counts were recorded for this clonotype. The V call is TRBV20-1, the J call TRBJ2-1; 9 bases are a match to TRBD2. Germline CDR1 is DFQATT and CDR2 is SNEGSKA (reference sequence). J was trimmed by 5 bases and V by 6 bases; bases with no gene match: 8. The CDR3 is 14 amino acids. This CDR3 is CSATDIAGDNEQFF. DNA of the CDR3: TGCAGTGCCACAGATATAGCGGGAGACAATGAGCAGTTCTTC.

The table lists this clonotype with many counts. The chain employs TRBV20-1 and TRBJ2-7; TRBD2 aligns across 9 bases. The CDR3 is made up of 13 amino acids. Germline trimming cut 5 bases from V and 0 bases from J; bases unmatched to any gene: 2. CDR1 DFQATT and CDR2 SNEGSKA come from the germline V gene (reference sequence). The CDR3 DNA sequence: TGCAGTGCTTTTAGCGGGGGCTCCTACGAGCAGTACTTC. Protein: CSAFSGGSYEQYF.

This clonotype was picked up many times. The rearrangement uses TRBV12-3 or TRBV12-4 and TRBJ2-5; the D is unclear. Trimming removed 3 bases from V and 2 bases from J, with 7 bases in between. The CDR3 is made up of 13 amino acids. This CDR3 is CASSFKLQETQYF. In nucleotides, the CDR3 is TGTGCCAGCAGTTTTAAGTTACAAGAGACCCAGTACTTC.

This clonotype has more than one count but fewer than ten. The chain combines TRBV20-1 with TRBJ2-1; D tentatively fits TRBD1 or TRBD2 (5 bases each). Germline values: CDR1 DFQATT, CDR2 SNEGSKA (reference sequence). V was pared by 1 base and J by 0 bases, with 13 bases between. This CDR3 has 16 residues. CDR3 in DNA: TGCAGTGCTAGAGCCAGTGGGGGAGCCTCCTACAATGAGCAGTTCTTC. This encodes CSARASGGASYNEQFF.

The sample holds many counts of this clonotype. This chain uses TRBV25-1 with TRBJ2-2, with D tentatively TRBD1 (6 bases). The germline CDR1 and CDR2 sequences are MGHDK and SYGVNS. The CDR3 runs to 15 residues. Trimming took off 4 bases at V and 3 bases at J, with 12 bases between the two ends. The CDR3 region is CASSVQGYDTGELFF. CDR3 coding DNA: TGTGCCAGCAGTGTACAGGGCTACGACACCGGGGAGCTGTTTTTT.

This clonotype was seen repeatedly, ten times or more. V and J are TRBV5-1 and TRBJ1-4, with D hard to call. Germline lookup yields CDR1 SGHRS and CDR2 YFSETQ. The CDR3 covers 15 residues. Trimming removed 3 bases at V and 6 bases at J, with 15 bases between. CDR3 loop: CASSSASVFDEKLFF. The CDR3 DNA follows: TGCGCCAGCAGCTCCGCGTCGGTCTTCGATGAAAAACTGTTTTTT.